The clone carrying this T cell receptor beta chain was observed a few times. As yet, its antigen is unknown. The data belong to a study of T cells after yellow fever vaccination. The study, taken as a whole, reports: CD4 and CD8 compartments shared a small share of clonotypes, likely from convergent recombination. Most clones from primary vaccination resurfaced after the booster (around 97% CD4, around 90% CD8).

The CDR3 contains 18 residues. The germline V gene encodes CDR1 SGHVS and CDR2 FQNEAQ. The V segment lost 4 bases and the J segment 0 bases; nucleotides outside the gene matches: 12. Template switching with 5'RACE generated the TCR cDNA and added a universal primer site and UMIs. MiXCR, applied by TCRdb to the 5' RACE reads, yields one record per CDR3 protein. The data show approximately 170,000 distinct CDR3 sequences, with about 10% seen just once and 36% held by the top ten. Sequences were derived from CD8+ T cells sorted from PBMCs, sampled 15 days after the yellow fever booster vaccination. The TCR was taken from a man younger than 35 who received the YFV17D yellow fever vaccine. The rearrangement joins TRBV7-8 to TRBJ1-3; 7 positions agree with TRBD1. The CDR3 protein is CASSSGGGRSFSGNTIYF. The CDR3 nucleotides are TGTGCCAGCAGCTCAGGGGGGGGACGGTCCTTCTCTGGAAACACCATATATTTT.